The 9 T cell receptor beta chains given below trace back to one sample, sequenced in a study of T cell responses to AZD1222 COVID-19 vaccine. Data came from immunoSEQ multiplex PCR; TCRdb stores just in-frame clones and leaves some out. The sample includes about 50,000 clones, 70% to 80% of them seen just once. The starting material was peripheral blood, obtained 28 days after the second AZD1222 dose. The receptors shown here come from an adult who received the AZD1222 COVID-19 vaccine.

V is TRBV28 and J is TRBJ1-4, with 11 positions matching TRBD1. Germline trimming cut 8 bases from V and 6 bases from J; bases unmatched to any gene: 5. Germline V gene lookup returns CDR1 MDHEN and CDR2 SYDVKM. CDR3 length: 14 amino acids. The CDR3 spells CASGLDRGHEKLFF. In DNA, the CDR3 is TGTGCCAGCGGACTGGACAGGGGGCATGAAAAACTGTTTTTT.

The chain joins TRBV7-2 to TRBJ2-2, with TRBD2 matching over 12 bases. Trimming removed 5 bases from V and 3 bases from J; junction bases left unmatched: 10. The length of the CDR3 is 18 residues. From germline, CDR1 is SGHTA and CDR2 FQGNSA. The CDR3 sequence is CASSPVLLAGGYTGELFF. In nucleotides, the CDR3 is TGTGCCAGCAGCCCCGTGTTGCTAGCGGGAGGGTACACCGGGGAGCTGTTTTTT.

The CDR3 DNA reads as TGTGCCAGCAGCTTGTATGGACAGGGCTTAGAAGCTTTCTTT. This codes for CASSLYGQGLEAFF. The chain links TRBV5-8 to TRBJ1-1; TRBD1 matches at 8 bases. The ends lost 1 base at V and 8 bases at J; junction bases unmatched: 7. The V gene's germline CDR1 is SGHTS and CDR2 YDEGEE. This CDR3 comprises 14 residues.

The chain recombines TRBV7-2 with TRBJ2-3; D may be TRBD1 (6 bases). CDR1 and CDR2 from the germline V gene are SGHTA and FQGNSA. The CDR3 consists of 14 residues. V shed 1 base and J shed 4 bases, with 9 bases lying between them. The CDR3 DNA reads TGTGCCAGCAGCTTAGTAAAGGGGGCAGATACGCAGTATTTT. This sequence encodes CASSLVKGADTQYF.

V gene TRBV5-1 combines with J gene TRBJ2-5; 9 positions agree with TRBD1. Unmatched junction bases numbered 8, after V lost 3 bases and J lost 5 bases. Germline loops: CDR1 SGHRS, CDR2 YFSETQ. The CDR3 spans 15 residues. The CDR3 DNA reads as TGCGCCAGCAGCTCCACCGGGACAGGGCAGGAGACCCAGTACTTC. This sequence encodes CASSSTGTGQETQYF. The full variable domain, in which reference TRBV5-1 and TRBJ2-5 provide the parts outside the CDR3, is KAGVTQTPRYLIKTRGQQVTLSCSPISGHRSVSWYQQTPGQGLQFLFEYFSETQRNKGNFPGRFSGRQFSNSRSEMNVSTLELGDSALYLCASSSTGTGQETQYFGPGTRLLVL.

The chain combines TRBV10-3 with TRBJ1-2; TRBD1 agrees at 8 bases. The germline CDR1 and CDR2 sequences are ENHRY and SYGVKD. Trimming at V came to 0 bases and at J to 7 bases, leaving 7 bases not matched to a gene. This CDR3 has 15 amino acids. Written as DNA, the CDR3 is TGTGCCATCAGTGAGTCGGACAGGGCAAGGCCTGGCTACACCTTC. It is translated as CAISESDRARPGYTF.

The chain joins TRBV28 to TRBJ2-7, with D possibly matching TRBD2 (6 bases). Germline CDR1 MDHEN, CDR2 SYDVKM. The length of the CDR3 is 16 residues. The V and J ends lost 7 bases and 0 bases respectively, with 19 bases between them. This CDR3 is CASTAIPGGGSYEQYF. The CDR3 DNA follows: TGTGCCAGCACCGCAATCCCCGGGGGTGGCTCCTACGAGCAGTACTTC.

The chain joins TRBV6-4 to TRBJ2-7; 7 bases map to TRBD2. Germline lookup yields CDR1 MRHNA and CDR2 SNTAGT. CDR3 size: 13 residues. Losses at the gene ends were 4 bases for V and 3 bases for J; bases not matched to a gene: 3. The CDR3 coding sequence is TGTGCCAGCAGTGCCGAGCGGGGCTACGAGCAGTACTTC. Translating it yields CASSAERGYEQYF.

V gene TRBV2 combines with J gene TRBJ1-6; TRBD1 is a possible D gene (5 bases). V gave up 2 bases and J gave up 7 bases, with 12 bases separating them. The CDR3 consists of 15 residues. The germline V gene has CDR1 SNHLY and CDR2 FYNNEI. The CDR3 DNA reads as TGTGCCAGCAGTGAATTGGGGCACCGGAATTCACCCCTCCACTTT. As protein: CASSELGHRNSPLHF.